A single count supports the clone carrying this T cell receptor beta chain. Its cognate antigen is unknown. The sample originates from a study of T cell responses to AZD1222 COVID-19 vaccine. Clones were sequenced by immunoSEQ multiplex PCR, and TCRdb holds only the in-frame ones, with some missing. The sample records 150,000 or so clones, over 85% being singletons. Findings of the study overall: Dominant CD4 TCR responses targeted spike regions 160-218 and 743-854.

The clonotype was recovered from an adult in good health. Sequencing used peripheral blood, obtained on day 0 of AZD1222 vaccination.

The CDR3 DNA reads TGTGCCACCAGCACCAAAGGGGGCCGAGGCTATGGCTACACCTTC. It yields the protein CATSTKGGRGYGYTF. The gene calls are TRBV15 and TRBJ1-2; 7 bases fit TRBD1. This CDR3 comprises 15 residues. The V gene end was trimmed by 4 bases and the J gene end by 4 bases; junction bases not matched to a gene: 9. In germline, CDR1 is LNHNV, CDR2 YYDKDF (reference sequence).